Below are 17 T cell receptor beta chains sequenced from a single sample in a study of regulatory T cells in long-lasting Graves disease. Sequencing libraries for TCR beta were prepared with iRepertoire HTBI primers and Arm-PCR of CDR3 regions. MiXCR, run by TCRdb on the multiplex PCR reads, gives a single entry per CDR3 protein. The repertoire holds some 560,000 distinct CDR3 sequences, with approximately 16% as singletons. The sample's time point: newly diagnosed GD, antithyroid drugs for less than 3 months. PBMCs were the source of the RNA used for TCR sequencing. These same records also appear under a second study, on T cells in Graves' hyperthyroidism and ophthalmopathy.

The sample in question was peripheral blood mononuclear cells (PBMCs), obtained at new diagnosis, from a patient treated with antithyroid drugs. The receptors here all came from a woman aged 35-65 years with Graves disease.

The chain has TRBV7-2 and TRBJ1-3; possible D gene TRBD1, 5 bases. The CDR3 sequence is 15 residues long. Germline values: CDR1 SGHTA, CDR2 FQGNSA. V was clipped by 2 bases and J by 2 bases, with 10 bases between them. This CDR3 reads CASSLTREAGNTIYF. In nucleotides, the CDR3 is TGTGCCAGCAGCTTAACCAGGGAGGCTGGAAACACCATATATTTT.

This clonotype was detected many times. The rearrangement uses TRBV9 and TRBJ1-1; D call uncertain. Deletions cut 3 bases from V and 5 bases from J, with 8 bases between. The CDR3 covers 12 residues. The V gene's germline CDR1 is SGDLS and CDR2 YYNGEE. The CDR3 loop is CASSDLGTEAFF. The CDR3 DNA sequence: TGTGCCAGCAGCGACTTGGGGACTGAAGCTTTCTTT.

The sample holds many counts of this clonotype. The chain links TRBV20-1 to TRBJ2-3; D might be TRBD2 (7 bases). Deletions cut 4 bases from V and 2 bases from J, with 13 bases between. The CDR3 has 14 amino acids. Germline V gene data show CDR1 as DFQATT and CDR2 as SNEGSKA (reference sequence). CDR3 region: CSAIRGAPTDTQYF. The CDR3 DNA follows: TGCAGTGCTATTCGGGGGGCCCCCACAGATACGCAGTATTTT.

The table lists this clonotype with a few counts. The gene calls are TRBV12-5 and TRBJ1-2, with D perhaps TRBD1 (6 bases). The V end was cut by 4 bases, the J end by 1 base, with 10 bases between. The CDR3 has 14 amino acids. In germline, CDR1 is LGHNT, CDR2 FRNRAP. In DNA, the CDR3 is TGTGCTAGTGGTTCGCACAGGGTTAACTATGGCTACACCTTC. Residues: CASGSHRVNYGYTF.

This clonotype has ten or more counts. This chain uses TRBV2 with TRBJ1-4, with D perhaps matching TRBD1 (5 bases). The CDR3 runs 14 residues. Germline CDR1 and CDR2: SNHLY and FYNNEI. V was clipped by 2 bases and J by 10 bases, with 14 bases between them. The DNA for the CDR3 is TGTGCCAGCAGTGAAAGGGAGGCTGGGGCAAAACTGTTTTTT. The encoded protein is CASSEREAGAKLFF. Full variable domain (missing parts from reference TRBV2 and TRBJ1-4): EPEVTQTPSHQVTQMGQEVILRCVPISNHLYFYWYRQILGQKVEFLVSFYNNEISEKSEIFDDQFSVERPDGSNFTLKIRSTKLEDSAMYFCASSEREAGAKLFFGSGTQLSVL.

This clonotype was detected many times. This rearrangement joins TRBV2 to TRBJ1-3; 8 nucleotides align to TRBD1. Per germline, CDR1 SNHLY and CDR2 FYNNEI. The trim removed 5 bases at V and 4 bases at J, leaving 10 bases unmatched. The length of the CDR3 is 16 residues. For the CDR3, the DNA is TGTGCCAGCAGTCCTCGACAGGGGACGGGCGGAAACACCATATATTTT. Translated: CASSPRQGTGGNTIYF.

This clonotype was counted at least ten times. The chain links TRBV12-3 or TRBV12-4 to TRBJ1-3; tentative D call: TRBD1 (5 bases). Between the trimmed V and J ends, which lost 6 bases and 0 bases, there was a span of 18 bases. The CDR3 length is 17 residues. CDR3 nucleotides: TGTGCCAGCAGCCCCGTGGGGGTCCTAACCTCTGGAAACACCATATATTTT. It codes for CASSPVGVLTSGNTIYF.

This chain joins TRBV12-3 or TRBV12-4 and TRBJ2-7; tentatively, D is TRBD2 (6 bases). V was trimmed by 3 bases and J by 6 bases, leaving 18 bases between them. The CDR3 extends over 15 amino acids. CDR3 bases: TGTGCCAGCAGTTTCGGAGGGCCACTCGGTTCCGAGCAGTACTTC. As protein: CASSFGGPLGSEQYF.

The table lists this clonotype with many counts. The chain couples TRBV10-3 to TRBJ1-1, with D perhaps matching TRBD1 (6 bases). Germline assignment: CDR1 ENHRY and CDR2 SYGVKD. CDR3 length equals 12 residues. Trimming removed 10 bases from V and 4 bases from J, with 13 bases in between. CDR3 sequence reads: CATAWGPTEAFF. DNA of the CDR3: TGTGCCACTGCCTGGGGGCCCACTGAAGCTTTCTTT.

The chain combines TRBV4-1 with TRBJ2-7; a weak D match, TRBD2 (6 bases). This CDR3 spans 12 amino acids. CDR1 MGHRA and CDR2 YSYEKL come from the germline V gene. Trimming stripped 4 bases from V and 7 bases from J, with 11 bases between. The CDR3, as DNA: TGCGCCAGCAGCCGCCAGGAGGGGGAGCAGTACTTC. It specifies CASSRQEGEQYF.

This clonotype was seen ten or more times. The chain combines TRBV20-1 with TRBJ1-2, with a possible D match to TRBD1 (5 bases). Trimming pared 3 bases from V and 3 bases from J, leaving 11 bases between. This CDR3 contains 13 residues. CDR1 and CDR2 from the germline V gene are DFQATT and SNEGSKA (reference sequence). The chain's CDR3 is CSARGVSDYGYTF. CDR3 sequence (DNA): TGCAGTGCTAGGGGGGTTTCGGACTATGGCTACACCTTC.

With respect to this clonotype: A far larger clone is one nucleotide away, so this likely arose from a read error. In this CDR3 the conserved last residue, phenylalanine or tryptophan, is missing, so a read error is likely. This chain joins TRBV6-2 or TRBV6-3 and TRBJ1-5; the D gene is possibly TRBD1 (6 bases). Germline V gene lookup returns CDR1 MNHEY and CDR2 SVGEGT. The CDR3 has 15 residues. The V end was cut by 5 bases, the J end by 0 bases, with 11 bases between. CDR3 amino acids: CASSEGGYSNQPQHS. CDR3 nucleotide sequence: TGTGCCAGCAGTGAAGGGGGGTATAGCAATCAGCCCCAGCATTCT.

This clonotype was seen a few times. The rearrangement joins TRBV7-3 to TRBJ1-6; D gene uncertain. Germline CDR1 reads SGHTA; CDR2 reads FQGTGA. The CDR3 is 16 amino acids. V dropped 5 bases and J dropped 0 bases, with 11 bases sitting between them. CDR3 region: CASSPTASSYNSPLHF. CDR3 bases: TGTGCCAGCAGCCCAACAGCGAGCTCCTATAATTCACCCCTCCACTTT.

In the case of this clonotype: This clone may be a read error of a much larger clone one base away. V is TRBV6-2 or TRBV6-3 and J is TRBJ1-1, with a tentative D call TRBD1 (6 bases). The CDR3 loop spans 18 amino acids. CDR1 and CDR2 from the germline V gene are MNHEY and SVGEGT. In DNA form, the CDR3 reads TGTGCCGGCAGTTACCACGCGGTCCTGACAGGTTCGGGCACTGAAGCTTTCTTT. It yields the protein CAGSYHAVLTGSGTEAFF.

This clonotype was counted many times. The gene calls are TRBV6-2 or TRBV6-3 and TRBJ1-2, with D maybe TRBD1 (6 bases). The CDR3 covers 15 residues. CDR1 is MNHEY and CDR2 is SVGEGT in the germline V gene. Trimming removed 5 bases at V and 2 bases at J, with 15 bases between. CDR3 amino acids: CASSDPEGGNYGYTF. DNA of the CDR3: TGTGCCAGCAGTGACCCCGAAGGGGGAAACTATGGCTACACCTTC.

This clonotype was found many times. The chain couples TRBV28 to TRBJ2-7, with D maybe TRBD1 (6 bases). The germline V gene has CDR1 MDHEN and CDR2 SYDVKM. V was shortened by 8 bases and J by 6 bases, with 14 bases between the two germline ends. The CDR3 runs 12 residues. CDR3 bases: TGTGCCAGCGGAACAGGGTTAGGCGAGCAGTACTTC. Its translation is CASGTGLGEQYF.

This clonotype was seen at least ten times. The chain couples TRBV7-3 to TRBJ1-1; D unclear. CDR1 and CDR2 (germline): SGHTA, FQGTGA. The CDR3 runs to 13 residues. Trimming took off 4 bases at V and 3 bases at J, with 9 bases between the two ends. CDR3 amino acids: CASSSTADTEAFF. CDR3 DNA: TGTGCCAGCAGCTCAACCGCCGACACTGAAGCTTTCTTT.